These 25 T cell receptor beta chains share one sample of origin, sequenced in a study of beta chain features in type 1 diabetes. Expressed TCRB transcripts got sequenced, as all isolated RNA was reverse transcribed. Repertoires were generated with immunoSEQ multiplex PCR, while TCRdb's copy carries only in-frame clones and drops some. Of 600,000 to 650,000 clones listed, about 16% are singletons. What was sequenced was naive CD4+ T cells from blood. Receptors originate from a man younger than 30 in good health.

This CDR3 is CASSYRGPDTGELFF. The CDR3 region has the DNA TGTGCCAGCAGTTACAGGGGGCCGGACACCGGGGAGCTGTTTTTT. The genes are TRBV6-5 and TRBJ2-2; 7 bases are a match to TRBD1. This CDR3 has 15 amino acids. With V trimmed by 2 bases and J by 3 bases, 3 bases remained unmatched. The V gene's germline CDR1 is MNHEY and CDR2 SVGAGI.

This clone has a handful of counts. CDR3: CASRHGQSKNIQYF. In DNA, the CDR3 is TGTGCCAGCAGACATGGACAGTCCAAAAACATTCAGTACTTC. The V and J genes are TRBV28 and TRBJ2-4; D is possibly TRBD1 (6 bases). Germline V lookup: CDR1 MDHEN, CDR2 SYDVKM. CDR3 length: 14 residues. V was pared by 6 bases and J by 2 bases, with 11 bases between.

The chain links TRBV5-1 to TRBJ2-5, with D unclear. Trimming cost V 5 bases and J 0 bases, with 11 bases left between them. Germline V gene lookup returns CDR1 SGHRS and CDR2 YFSETQ. The CDR3 runs to 14 residues. For the CDR3, the DNA is TGCGCCAGCAGTGGGCAGAACAACCAAGAGACCCAGTACTTC. It codes for CASSGQNNQETQYF.

This clone was counted a few times. The chain is built from TRBV6-6 and TRBJ2-7, with D uncertain. Trimming pared 4 bases from V and 7 bases from J, leaving 17 bases between. CDR3 size: 14 residues. Germline V CDR1 and CDR2: MNHNY, SVGAGI (reference sequence). The CDR3: CASSSSPNLGEQYF. The CDR3 DNA reads TGTGCCAGCAGTTCCTCGCCTAACCTCGGGGAGCAGTACTTC.

This chain uses TRBV18 with TRBJ2-1; a weak D match, TRBD1 (6 bases). Germline loops: CDR1 KGHSH, CDR2 LQKENI. The CDR3 length is 13 residues. Trimming took off 2 bases at V and 10 bases at J, with 12 bases between the two ends. The CDR3 region is CASSPSDRTEQFF. The DNA for the CDR3 is TGTGCCAGCTCACCAAGTGACAGGACAGAGCAGTTCTTC.

The sample holds one count of this clone. CDR3 in DNA: TGTGCCAGCAGCTGGACAGGGGGGAGGGATCAGCCCCAGCATTTT. Translated: CASSWTGGRDQPQHF. The rearrangement joins TRBV7-2 to TRBJ1-5; 10 nucleotides line up with TRBD1. Germline assignment: CDR1 SGHTA and CDR2 FQGNSA. CDR3 length: 15 amino acids. Trimming cost V 4 bases and J 5 bases; bases outside gene matches: 5.

V usage is TRBV30 and J usage is TRBJ2-7; D is possibly TRBD1 (5 bases). This CDR3 spans 12 amino acids. Deletions cut 4 bases from V and 3 bases from J, with 10 bases between. Germline V gene data show CDR1 as GTSNPN and CDR2 as SVGIG (reference sequence). CDR3 sequence reads: CAWTRAGYEQYF. CDR3 bases: TGTGCCTGGACCAGGGCCGGCTACGAGCAGTACTTC.

There are a few counts of this clone. The rearrangement uses TRBV14 and TRBJ2-5; weak D call: TRBD2 (5 bases). Germline V gene sequence: CDR1 SGHDN, CDR2 FVKESK. Trimming shortened V by 5 bases and J by 0 bases, and 7 bases separated the two germline ends. This CDR3 contains 13 residues. The CDR3 region has the DNA TGTGCCAGCAGCACGGACTACCAAGAGACCCAGTACTTC. Its translation is CASSTDYQETQYF.

CDR3 DNA: TGTGCCAGCAGTTACGGCCAGGGAAGGACCGGGGAGCTGTTTTTT. This codes for CASSYGQGRTGELFF. J is TRBJ2-2 and V is TRBV6-5; the D gene is possibly TRBD1 (5 bases). Germline V gene lookup returns CDR1 MNHEY and CDR2 SVGAGI. The CDR3 totals 15 residues. The V end was cut by 2 bases, the J end by 5 bases, with 12 bases between.

CDR3 loop: CASIPRPTQGSYNEQFF. The CDR3 DNA is TGTGCCAGCATCCCACGCCCCACTCAAGGGTCCTACAATGAGCAGTTCTTC. The chain carries TRBV28 and TRBJ2-1; D gene uncertain. There are 17 residues in the CDR3. The germline V gene has CDR1 MDHEN and CDR2 SYDVKM. V lost 7 bases to trimming and J lost 1 base, with 20 bases between them.

This chain uses TRBV4-3 with TRBJ2-5, with TRBD1 matching 7 bases. After removal of 1 base from V and 2 bases from J, the junction contained 13 bases not matched to a gene. This CDR3 is 18 amino acids long. Germline loops: CDR1 LGHNA, CDR2 YSLEER. As DNA, the CDR3 is TGCGCCAGCAGCCAAGCCAGAGCCGCGACAGGGAAACAAGAGACCCAGTACTTC. This encodes CASSQARAATGKQETQYF.

The chain links TRBV18 to TRBJ1-2; no firm D call. The CDR3 runs to 15 residues. Deletions cut 1 base from V and 4 bases from J, with 13 bases between. In germline, CDR1 is KGHSH, CDR2 LQKENI. The CDR3 DNA follows: TGTGCCAGCTCACCACGCCGGGAGATAGTCTATGGCTACACCTTC. This translates into CASSPRREIVYGYTF.

The table lists this clone with a few counts. The V call is TRBV29-1, the J call TRBJ2-1; TRBD1 matches at 10 bases. J was trimmed by 5 bases and V by 3 bases; bases with no gene match: 4. From germline, CDR1 is SQVTM and CDR2 ANQGSEA. This CDR3 has 14 amino acids. The CDR3 nucleotides read TGCAGCGTTGACAGGACAGGGGGGGACAATGAGCAGTTCTTC. As protein: CSVDRTGGDNEQFF.

This chain links TRBV4-3 with TRBJ2-4; 11 bases are a match to TRBD2. The CDR3 has 17 residues. Unmatched junction bases numbered 2, after V lost 1 base and J lost 0 bases. The germline gives CDR1 LGHNA, CDR2 YSLEER. CDR3 nucleotides: TGCGCCAGCAGCCAAGTAGCGGGAGGGCTAGCCAAAAACATTCAGTACTTC. Amino acid sequence: CASSQVAGGLAKNIQYF.

This clone was detected only a few times. CDR3 amino acids: CASSVGRSSIEQYF. The CDR3 DNA is TGCGCCAGCAGCGTGGGAAGGTCGTCTATCGAGCAGTACTTC. The chain employs TRBV4-3 and TRBJ2-7, with D unresolved. Trimming cost V 5 bases and J 6 bases, with 17 bases left between them. The CDR3 loop spans 14 amino acids. Germline V gene data show CDR1 as LGHNA and CDR2 as YSLEER.

As DNA, the CDR3 is TGTGCCAGCAGTGATAGCAGGTACGAGGCCGGCTATGGCTACACCTTC. Translating it yields CASSDSRYEAGYGYTF. The V gene is TRBV6-1, the J gene TRBJ1-2; D is undetermined. The CDR3 spans 16 residues. CDR1 is MNHNS, CDR2 SASEGT, per germline. V lost 3 bases, J lost 4 bases, and 18 bases lay in between.

The chain uses TRBV11-2 and TRBJ2-1; no clear D. CDR1 is SGHAT, CDR2 FQNNGV, per germline. The CDR3 consists of 15 residues. V was cut by 4 bases and J by 1 base, with 11 bases left in between. The CDR3 DNA reads as TGTGCCAGCAGCTCAGAGACCAAATCCTACAATGAGCAGTTCTTC. Translating gives CASSSETKSYNEQFF.

This clone was observed a few times. The chain couples TRBV7-2 to TRBJ2-2, with TRBD2 identical over 12 bases. The trim removed 2 bases at V and 5 bases at J, leaving 6 bases unmatched. Germline V gene sequence: CDR1 SGHTA, CDR2 FQGNSA. The length of the CDR3 is 17 residues. The CDR3 region has the DNA TGTGCCAGCAGCTTAAGACTAGCGGGAGTAATGACCGGGGAGCTGTTTTTT. Amino acids: CASSLRLAGVMTGELFF.

This clone was seen more than once but under ten times. The chain combines TRBV4-3 with TRBJ2-1; TRBD2 matches 12 bases. Unmatched junction bases numbered 2, after V lost 1 base and J lost 7 bases. CDR3 length equals 15 residues. The germline gives CDR1 LGHNA, CDR2 YSLEER. CDR3 sequence: CASSQAGTSGNEQFF. The CDR3 nucleotides read TGCGCCAGCAGCCAAGCGGGGACTAGCGGGAATGAGCAGTTCTTC.

The genes are TRBV5-1 and TRBJ2-3, with TRBD2 identical over 9 bases. Unmatched junction bases numbered 5, after V lost 0 bases and J lost 0 bases. The CDR3 extends over 17 amino acids. CDR1 is SGHRS and CDR2 is YFSETQ in the germline V gene. The CDR3 bases are TGCGCCAGCAGCTTGGCCAGTCTAGCGGGAAGCACAGATACGCAGTATTTT. The encoded protein is CASSLASLAGSTDTQYF.

This clone occurred a few times. This chain joins TRBV5-6 and TRBJ2-7, with 7 bases that match TRBD1. The CDR3 has 12 amino acids. Trimming took 5 bases from V and 3 from J; bases not matched to a gene: 2. CDR1 and CDR2 from the germline V gene are SGHDT and YYEEEE. CDR3 DNA: TGTGCCAGCAGACGGACAGGCTACGAGCAGTACTTC. Translation: CASRRTGYEQYF.

V usage is TRBV7-2 and J usage is TRBJ2-5; tentative D call: TRBD2 (6 bases). CDR1 and CDR2 from the germline V gene are SGHTA and FQGNSA. V was clipped by 1 base and J by 6 bases, with 12 bases between them. The CDR3 covers 14 residues. Here the CDR3 reads CASSLVEGLKTQYF. CDR3 DNA sequence: TGTGCCAGCAGCTTAGTGGAGGGCTTAAAGACCCAGTACTTC.

The CDR3 reads CAISEMDIGNTIYF. CDR3 bases: TGTGCCATCAGTGAAATGGACATTGGAAACACCATATATTTT. The J gene is TRBJ1-3, the V gene TRBV10-3; TRBD1 is a possible D gene (5 bases). The V gene's germline CDR1 is ENHRY and CDR2 SYGVKD. This CDR3 region has 14 residues. The V gene lost 3 bases and the J gene lost 3 bases, with 9 bases spanning the gap.

CDR3 region: CASSSPDGTGNYGYTF. CDR3 DNA sequence: TGTGCCAGCAGCTCCCCAGACGGGACGGGCAACTATGGCTACACCTTC. The rearrangement joins TRBV5-4 to TRBJ1-2; perhaps TRBD1 as D (5 bases). V lost 3 bases and J 2 bases, leaving 17 bases between the germline ends. The CDR3 is made up of 16 amino acids. In germline, CDR1 is SGHNT, CDR2 YYREEE (reference sequence).

This clone was observed a few times. This chain uses TRBV25-1 with TRBJ2-4, with 14 positions matching TRBD2. Germline trimming cut 8 bases from V and 0 bases from J; bases unmatched to any gene: 9. Germline loops: CDR1 MGHDK, CDR2 SYGVNS. CDR3 size: 18 residues. CDR3 nucleotides: TGTGCCAGCTCCCCGGGACTAGCGGGAGAGTTAGCCAAAAACATTCAGTACTTC. This gives the protein CASSPGLAGELAKNIQYF.